This TCR beta chain derives from a study of identical twins. Study-wide results and caveats: The study based its conclusions on cross-sectional statistical analysis and did not follow the same donors. For cord blood, abundant beta clonotypes had fewer insertions, unlike memory repertoires, which showed none.

TCRdb re-analysed the 5' RACE reads in MiXCR, keeping a single row per CDR3 protein. The sample records hundreds of thousands of distinct CDR3 sequences, over 12% being singletons. As regards this clonotype: Its cognate antigen is unknown.

V was clipped by 2 bases and J by 0 bases, with 5 bases between them. Germline loops: CDR1 MNHNS, CDR2 SASEGT. CDR3 size: 15 residues. The sample consisted of memory (CD45RO+) T cells sorted from blood. The clonotype was recovered from a woman in her late teens or twenties in good health. J is TRBJ2-6 and V is TRBV6-1; no firm D call. CDR3 sequence reads: CASSEQNSGANVLTF. The CDR3 DNA sequence: TGTGCCAGCAGTGAACAAAACTCTGGGGCCAACGTCCTGACTTTC.